The 12 T cell receptor beta chains below all came from one sample that was sequenced in a study of blood T cell repertoires in COVID-19. The table came from immunoSEQ multiplex PCR; TCRdb's copy has only in-frame clones and leaves some out. The sample lists a few hundred thousand clones; approximately 86% were seen once. Sequenced input: peripheral blood. Receptor source: a woman in her sixties with COVID-19, enrolled during active disease.

This clone was detected only once. The rearrangement links TRBV5-6 to TRBJ2-3, with 14 bases matching TRBD2. Germline-derived CDR1 and CDR2 are SGHDT and YYEEEE. The CDR3 is 17 residues long. V shed 2 bases and J 4 bases; nucleotides not matched to a gene: 6. The CDR3 nucleotides are TGTGCCAGCAGCTTACGACTAGCGGGGGGGCAGGCAGATACGCAGTATTTT. Protein product: CASSLRLAGGQADTQYF.

This clone was seen once. V gene TRBV7-6 combines with J gene TRBJ2-1; 8 positions agree with TRBD2. The CDR3 sequence is 14 residues long. V lost 8 bases, J lost 9 bases, and 12 bases stayed unmatched. The V gene's germline CDR1 is SGHVS and CDR2 FNYEAQ. Here the CDR3 reads CASSGLAVAGEQFF. CDR3 nucleotides: TGTGCCAGCTCCGGACTAGCAGTCGCGGGTGAGCAGTTCTTC.

V and J are TRBV27 and TRBJ2-7; 8 bases match TRBD1. In germline, CDR1 is MNHEY, CDR2 SMNVEV (reference sequence). The trim removed 4 bases at V and 7 bases at J, leaving 12 bases unmatched. This CDR3 has 15 amino acids. For the CDR3, the DNA is TGTGCCAGCAGTTCTCATCGGGACAGGACATGGGAGCAGTACTTC. Translation gives CASSSHRDRTWEQYF.

The chain joins TRBV6-5 to TRBJ2-7; TRBD1 might be the D (6 bases). Trimming pared 6 bases from V and 0 bases from J, leaving 12 bases between. This CDR3 spans 14 amino acids. CDR1 MNHEY and CDR2 SVGAGI come from the germline V gene. CDR3 region: CASSRGGSSYEQYF. CDR3 nucleotides: TGTGCCAGCAGCCGAGGGGGAAGCTCCTACGAGCAGTACTTC.

This chain uses TRBV18 with TRBJ1-2, with TRBD1 matching 7 bases. The CDR3 is 14 amino acids. CDR1 is KGHSH and CDR2 is LQKENI in the germline V gene. Trimming at V came to 3 bases and at J to 7 bases, leaving 8 bases not matched to a gene. DNA of the CDR3: TGTGCCAGCTCACCCCCCACAGGGGATAGTGGCTACACCTTC. Protein product: CASSPPTGDSGYTF.

This chain connects TRBV12-5 to TRBJ2-3; a weak D match, TRBD1 (6 bases). V was shortened by 3 bases and J by 4 bases, with 14 bases between the two germline ends. The CDR3 consists of 15 residues. Germline-derived CDR1 and CDR2 are LGHNT and FRNRAP. The CDR3 protein is CASGFGQGNADTQYF. The CDR3 region has the DNA TGTGCTAGTGGTTTTGGGCAGGGGAATGCAGATACGCAGTATTTT.

The chain uses TRBV27 and TRBJ2-7, with 7 bases lining up with TRBD2. Germline CDR1 reads MNHEY; CDR2 reads SMNVEV (reference sequence). The CDR3 has 14 amino acids. The trim removed 6 bases at V and 1 base at J, leaving 6 bases unmatched. CDR3 bases: TGTGCCAGCAGGGGGGGACTATTATCCTACGAGCAGTACTTC. It specifies CASRGGLLSYEQYF.

This sequence joins TRBV24-1 and TRBJ2-2; 8 nucleotides line up with TRBD1. After removal of 4 bases from V and 4 bases from J, the junction contained 10 bases not matched to a gene. The CDR3 consists of 17 residues. From germline, CDR1 is KGHDR and CDR2 SFDVKD. CDR3 DNA: TGTGCCACCAGTGACTCTACAGGGGGAGGATTCACCGGGGAGCTGTTTTTT. This sequence encodes CATSDSTGGGFTGELFF.

J is TRBJ2-7 and V is TRBV3-1 (or the pseudogene TRBV3-2), with TRBD2 matching over 8 bases. Germline trimming cut 4 bases from V and 2 bases from J; bases unmatched to any gene: 13. The CDR3 length is 17 residues. In germline, CDR1 is LGHDT, CDR2 YNNKEL (reference sequence). The CDR3 DNA follows: TGTGCCAGCAGCCGTCTGGGCCCAGCGGGGGTTCCCTACGAGCAGTACTTC. Protein product: CASSRLGPAGVPYEQYF.

The J gene is TRBJ2-7, the V gene TRBV5-1; D remains ambiguous. The germline gives CDR1 SGHRS, CDR2 YFSETQ. Trimming took 3 bases from V and 2 from J, leaving 6 bases between them. The CDR3 consists of 12 residues. The chain's CDR3 is CASSSQAYEQYF. CDR3 coding DNA: TGCGCCAGCAGCTCCCAGGCCTACGAGCAGTACTTC.

A word on this clone: One end of the junction fails to match germline, which may point to a read error. The CDR3 spells CASTYSTGEEKLFF. CDR3 DNA sequence: TGTGCCAGCACTTACTCAACTGGGGAGGAAAAACTGTTTTTT. The gene calls are TRBV6-5 and TRBJ1-4; no definite D call. CDR1 is MNHEY and CDR2 is SVGAGI in the germline V gene. This CDR3 region has 14 residues.

This clone has more than one count but fewer than ten. The V and J genes are TRBV7-9 and TRBJ1-1; no firm D call. CDR1 is SEHNR, CDR2 FQNEAQ, per germline (reference sequence). This CDR3 has 13 residues. V was cut by 9 bases and J by 2 bases, with 13 bases left in between. CDR3 region: CASSETANTEAFF. The CDR3, as DNA: TGTGCCAGTTCAGAAACAGCCAACACTGAAGCTTTCTTT.